Below are 20 T cell receptor beta chains sequenced from a single sample in a study of blood T cell repertoires in COVID-19. Assay: immunoSEQ multiplex PCR; the TCRdb copy retains only in-frame clones and omits some. Of roughly 250,000 clones in the sample, approximately 85% were seen once. The sequenced sample consisted of peripheral blood. These receptors all stem from a human donor with COVID-19, enrolled during active disease. The donor label of this sample is uncertain.

The gene calls are TRBV18 and TRBJ2-5, with D hard to call. V was pared by 2 bases and J by 4 bases, with 11 bases between. Germline V gives CDR1 KGHSH, CDR2 LQKENI. CDR3 size: 14 residues. Here the CDR3 DNA reads TGTGCCAGCTCACCATATGTAACACCAGAGACCCAGTACTTC. Encoded protein: CASSPYVTPETQYF.

V and J are TRBV19 and TRBJ2-1; the match to TRBD2 covers 10 bases. The germline CDR1 and CDR2 sequences are LNHDA and SQIVND (reference sequence). The V and J ends lost 7 bases and 15 bases, in that order; junction bases with no gene match: 12. The CDR3 is made up of 13 amino acids. CDR3 sequence reads: CASTSSGGRAPFF. The CDR3 nucleotides are TGTGCCAGTACTTCTAGCGGGGGTAGAGCCCCGTTCTTC.

In its sample, this clone was seen once. This chain joins TRBV29-1 and TRBJ2-1; the D gene is possibly TRBD1 (6 bases). Germline V CDR1 and CDR2: SQVTM, ANQGSEA. The V and J ends lost 8 bases and 2 bases respectively, with 10 bases between them. The length of the CDR3 is 12 residues. The CDR3 DNA is TGCAGCTGGACAGCTGCCTACAATGAGCAGTTCTTC. Encoded protein: CSWTAAYNEQFF.

The table lists this clone with a count of one. The chain joins TRBV7-3 to TRBJ1-2; weak D call: TRBD1 (5 bases). V lost 1 base to trimming and J lost 7 bases, with 13 bases between them. CDR1 is SGHTA and CDR2 is FQGTGA in the germline V gene. The CDR3 has 14 amino acids. CDR3 nucleotide sequence: TGTGCCAGCAGCTTAAACGGGCAGGGTGCTGGCTACACCTTC. It translates to CASSLNGQGAGYTF.

The V call is TRBV18, the J call TRBJ1-6; D is perhaps TRBD1 (6 bases). CDR3 length: 16 residues. The germline CDR1 and CDR2 sequences are KGHSH and LQKENI. Trimming took off 0 bases at V and 7 bases at J, with 13 bases between the two ends. The CDR3 sequence: CASSPPWDTSNSPLHF. The CDR3 nucleotides are TGTGCCAGCTCACCACCTTGGGACACCTCGAATTCACCCCTCCACTTT. The variable domain in full, with the rest retrieved from reference TRBV18 and TRBJ1-6, is NAGVMQNPRHLVRRRGQEARLRCSPMKGHSHVYWYRQLPEEGLKFMVYLQKENIIDESGMPKERFSAEFPKEGPSILRIQQVVRGDSAAYFCASSPPWDTSNSPLHFGNGTRLTVT.

For the CDR3, the DNA is TGTGCCAGTACCTCCCCCTTCGACAGCGGGAGACATTACAATGAGCAGTTCTTC. This gives the protein CASTSPFDSGRHYNEQFF. This chain joins TRBV19 and TRBJ2-1; 8 bases match TRBD2. The ends lost 7 bases at V and 4 bases at J; junction bases unmatched: 18. The CDR3 is 18 amino acids. Germline V gives CDR1 LNHDA, CDR2 SQIVND (reference sequence).

This clone was seen more than once but under ten times. The chain carries TRBV18 and TRBJ1-1, with 9 bases that match TRBD1. Looked up from germline, CDR1 is KGHSH and CDR2 is LQKENI. The junction had 9 bases not matched to a gene; V was cut back by 8 bases and J by 5 bases. The CDR3 loop spans 14 amino acids. As DNA, the CDR3 is TGTGCCAGCACTATGGACAGGGGCGCAACTGAAGCTTTCTTT. Residues: CASTMDRGATEAFF.

V gene TRBV19 combines with J gene TRBJ1-5; 8 nucleotides match TRBD1. J gave up 2 bases and V 4 bases, and 4 bases lay outside the gene matches. The CDR3 extends over 15 amino acids. Germline loops: CDR1 LNHDA, CDR2 SQIVND (reference sequence). CDR3 region: CASSKEGQGNQPQHF. CDR3 sequence (DNA): TGTGCCAGTAGTAAAGAGGGACAGGGCAATCAGCCCCAGCATTTT.

The chain carries TRBV7-9 and TRBJ2-2, with TRBD2 matching over 9 bases. J was trimmed by 3 bases and V by 6 bases; bases with no gene match: 17. The CDR3 totals 19 residues. Germline V gene lookup returns CDR1 SEHNR and CDR2 FQNEAQ (reference sequence). The CDR3 DNA reads as TGTGCCAGCAGTCCCCGGCTAGCGGGACGCATAGGTGACACCGGGGAGCTGTTTTTT. It is translated as CASSPRLAGRIGDTGELFF.

This clone was recorded once. The V call is TRBV28, the J call TRBJ1-2; no clear D gene. Deletions cut 7 bases from V and 0 bases from J, with 15 bases between. Germline values: CDR1 MDHEN, CDR2 SYDVKM. This CDR3 has 15 residues. The CDR3 region is CASTEVNTSNYGYTF. In nucleotides, the CDR3 is TGTGCCAGCACCGAGGTAAATACCTCTAACTATGGCTACACCTTC.

The CDR3 loop reads CASSQLTPGQGSYEQYF. CDR3 DNA: TGTGCCAGCAGTCAGCTCACCCCGGGACAGGGATCCTACGAGCAGTACTTC. The chain joins TRBV28 to TRBJ2-7; the match to TRBD1 covers 9 bases. V was pared by 5 bases and J by 1 base, with 12 bases of the junction left unmatched. Per the germline V gene, CDR1 is MDHEN and CDR2 is SYDVKM. The CDR3 has 17 amino acids. Filled out from reference TRBV28 and TRBJ2-7, the complete variable domain reads DVKVTQSSRYLVKRTGEKVFLECVQDMDHENMFWYRQDPGLGLRLIYFSYDVKMKEKGDIPEGYSVSREKKERFSLILESASTNQTSMYLCASSQLTPGQGSYEQYFGPGTRLTVT.

The genes are TRBV4-3 and TRBJ2-3, with a weak D call TRBD1 (6 bases). The germline V gene encodes CDR1 LGHNA and CDR2 YSLEER. V lost 0 bases and J 4 bases, leaving 11 bases between the germline ends. This CDR3 is built from 15 residues. CDR3 in amino acids: CASSQDYRVADTQYF. Here the CDR3 DNA reads TGCGCCAGCAGCCAAGATTACAGGGTCGCAGATACGCAGTATTTT.

The chain uses TRBV7-3 and TRBJ1-5; TRBD1 might be the D (5 bases). V was shortened by 4 bases and J by 4 bases, with 14 bases between the two germline ends. The CDR3 contains 15 residues. Germline V lookup: CDR1 SGHTA, CDR2 FQGTGA. CDR3 region: CASSSPQAINQPQHF. CDR3 nucleotides: TGTGCCAGCAGCTCGCCACAGGCGATTAATCAGCCCCAGCATTTT.

The V gene is TRBV28, the J gene TRBJ1-5; D not certain. Trimming took 3 bases from V and 5 from J, leaving 8 bases between them. CDR1 is MDHEN and CDR2 is SYDVKM in the germline V gene. The CDR3 totals 13 residues. CDR3 sequence (DNA): TGTGCCAGCAGTTTTTTGTCCGATCAGCCCCAGCATTTT. Translated, it gives CASSFLSDQPQHF. Combining the CDR3 with reference TRBV28 and TRBJ1-5 gives the whole variable domain DVKVTQSSRYLVKRTGEKVFLECVQDMDHENMFWYRQDPGLGLRLIYFSYDVKMKEKGDIPEGYSVSREKKERFSLILESASTNQTSMYLCASSFLSDQPQHFGDGTRLSIL.

V and J are TRBV12-3 or TRBV12-4 and TRBJ2-1; D possibly corresponds to TRBD2 (5 bases). V shed 3 bases and J shed 6 bases, with 9 bases lying between them. The CDR3 is 13 residues long. The CDR3 loop is CASSLGSVNEQFF. CDR3 bases: TGTGCCAGCAGTTTGGGTAGCGTCAATGAGCAGTTCTTC.

Here the CDR3 reads CASSTRTGSNGYTF. In DNA form, the CDR3 reads TGCGCCAGCAGCACAAGGACAGGCTCCAATGGCTACACCTTC. The V and J genes are TRBV5-1 and TRBJ1-2; TRBD1 matches at 7 bases. The CDR3 is made up of 14 amino acids. V trimming: 4 bases; J trimming: 6 bases; junction bases outside the gene matches: 9. In germline, CDR1 is SGHRS, CDR2 YFSETQ.

This clone has a count of ten or more. This rearrangement joins TRBV29-1 to TRBJ2-3; TRBD2 matches 12 bases. Trimming took 6 bases from V and 0 from J; bases not matched to a gene: 1. Germline lookup yields CDR1 SQVTM and CDR2 ANQGSEA. The CDR3 contains 14 residues. The CDR3 nucleotides are TGCAGCGTCGGGACTAGCGGGAGCACAGATACGCAGTATTTT. Translated, it gives CSVGTSGSTDTQYF.

The chain links TRBV4-2 to TRBJ2-1, with 8 nucleotides matching TRBD2. Germline lookup yields CDR1 LGHNA and CDR2 YNFKEQ. V trimming: 1 base; J trimming: 7 bases; junction bases outside the gene matches: 9. The length of the CDR3 is 16 residues. The CDR3 nucleotides are TGTGCCAGCAGCCAAGCAGCGGGAGTCCGGGGGAATGAGCAGTTCTTC. Translating gives CASSQAAGVRGNEQFF.

The chain couples TRBV28 to TRBJ2-2; D may be TRBD1 (5 bases). The CDR3 runs to 15 residues. V lost 6 bases to trimming and J lost 4 bases, with 15 bases between them. Germline CDR1 MDHEN, CDR2 SYDVKM. DNA of the CDR3: TGTGCCAGCAGCCCTGACAGTCGTGGCACCGGGGAGCTGTTTTTT. This gives the protein CASSPDSRGTGELFF.

The rearrangement links TRBV12-3 or TRBV12-4 to TRBJ1-2; 7 positions match TRBD1. The CDR3 is 13 residues long. V lost 7 bases and J lost 8; bases outside the gene matches: 10. For the CDR3, the DNA is TGTGCCAGCACACATAGGGTAGGGGGCGGCTACACCTTC. Translated: CASTHRVGGGYTF.